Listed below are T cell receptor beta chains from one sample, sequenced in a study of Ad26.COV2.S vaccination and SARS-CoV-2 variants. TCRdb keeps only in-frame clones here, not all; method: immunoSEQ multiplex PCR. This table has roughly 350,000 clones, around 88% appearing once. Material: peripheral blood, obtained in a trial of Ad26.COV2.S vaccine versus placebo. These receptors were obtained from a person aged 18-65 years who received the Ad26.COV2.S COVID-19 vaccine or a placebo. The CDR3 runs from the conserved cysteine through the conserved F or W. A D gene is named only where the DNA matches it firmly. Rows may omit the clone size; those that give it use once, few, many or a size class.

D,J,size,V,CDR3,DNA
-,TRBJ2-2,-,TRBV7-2,CASSLNKPQVWDTGELFF,TGTGCCAGCAGCTTAAACAAACCTCAAGTTTGGGACACCGGGGAGCTGTTTTTT
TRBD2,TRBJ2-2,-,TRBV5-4,CASSSGLAVTGELFF,TGTGCCAGCAGCTCCGGACTAGCAGTAACCGGGGAGCTGTTTTTT
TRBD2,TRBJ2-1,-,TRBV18,CASSPVRQRGNYNEQFF,TGTGCCAGCTCACCTGTCCGTCAGCGGGGGAATTACAATGAGCAGTTCTTC
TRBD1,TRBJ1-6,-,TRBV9,CASSAEGTGWNSPLHF,TGTGCCAGCAGCGCCGAAGGGACAGGTTGGAATTCACCCCTCCACTTT
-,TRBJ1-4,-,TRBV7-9,CASSLAGSTNEKLFF,TGTGCCAGCAGCTTAGCAGGGTCAACTAATGAAAAACTGTTTTTT
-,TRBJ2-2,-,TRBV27,CASTNRVTGELFF,TGTGCCAGCACGAACAGGGTTACCGGGGAGCTGTTTTTT
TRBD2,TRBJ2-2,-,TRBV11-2,CASSLELAGGPSGELFF,TGTGCCAGCAGCTTAGAACTGGCGGGAGGGCCCTCCGGGGAGCTGTTTTTT
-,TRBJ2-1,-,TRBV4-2,CASSQPGTGNWIEQFF,TGTGCCAGCAGCCAGCCCGGGACTGGGAATTGGATAGAGCAGTTCTTC
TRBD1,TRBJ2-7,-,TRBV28,CASSLGQDYYEQYF,TGTGCCAGCAGTCTGGGACAGGACTACTACGAGCAGTACTTC
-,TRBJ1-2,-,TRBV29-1,CSVRGEGRDYGYTF,TGCAGCGTTCGGGGGGAAGGAAGAGACTATGGCTACACCTTC
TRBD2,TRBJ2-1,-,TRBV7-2,CASSLVGTRGVAEQFF,TGTGCCAGCAGCTTAGTTGGGACTAGGGGAGTCGCTGAGCAGTTCTTC
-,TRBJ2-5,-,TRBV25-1,CASSEIQGQETQYF,TGTGCCAGCAGTGAGATACAGGGCCAAGAGACCCAGTACTTC
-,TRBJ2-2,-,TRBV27,CASSLGRDPNTGELFF,TGTGCCAGCAGTTTAGGGCGGGATCCGAACACCGGGGAGCTGTTTTTT
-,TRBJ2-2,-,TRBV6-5,CATNRDTYTGELFF,TGTGCCACCAACCGGGACACGTACACCGGGGAGCTGTTTTTT
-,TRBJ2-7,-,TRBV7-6,CASSIGQTYEQYF,TGTGCCAGCAGCATTGGACAGACCTACGAGCAGTACTTC
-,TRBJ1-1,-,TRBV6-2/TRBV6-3,CASSSLSGHRNTEAFF,TGTGCCAGCAGTTCGCTATCGGGACACCGAAACACTGAAGCTTTCTTT
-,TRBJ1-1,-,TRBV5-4,CASSPPEGGTEAFF,TGTGCCAGCAGTCCCCCGGAGGGAGGGACTGAAGCTTTCTTT
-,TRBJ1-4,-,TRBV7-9,CASSLRGYDEKLFF,TGTGCCAGCAGCTTGAGGGGCTACGATGAAAAACTGTTTTTT
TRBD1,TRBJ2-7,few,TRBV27,CASSPWTGSYEQYF,TGTGCCAGCAGTCCTTGGACAGGATCCTACGAGCAGTACTTC
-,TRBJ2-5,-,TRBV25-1,CASSEYGGTEFGETQYF,TGTGCCAGCAGTGAATACGGGGGGACAGAATTTGGGGAGACCCAGTACTTC
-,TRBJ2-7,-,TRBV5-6,CASSFRTGLGEQYF,TGTGCCAGCAGCTTTAGGACGGGGTTGGGTGAGCAGTACTTC
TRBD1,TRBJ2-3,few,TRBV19,CASSPGTGGTDTQYF,TGTGCCAGTAGCCCCGGGACAGGGGGGACAGATACGCAGTATTTT
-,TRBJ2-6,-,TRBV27,CASSPRPSGANVLTF,TGTGCCAGCAGCCCCCGACCCTCTGGGGCCAACGTCCTGACTTTC
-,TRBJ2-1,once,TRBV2,CASSGDGDNEQFF,TGTGCCAGCAGTGGTGACGGAGACAATGAGCAGTTCTTC
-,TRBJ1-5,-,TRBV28,CASSSDNQPQHF,TGTGCCAGCAGTTCGGATAATCAGCCCCAGCATTTT
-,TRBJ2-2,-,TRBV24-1,CATSNGANTGELFF,TGTGCCACCAGTAACGGGGCCAACACCGGGGAGCTGTTTTTT
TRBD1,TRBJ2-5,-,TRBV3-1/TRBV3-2,CASSPEKTGGGETQYF,TGTGCCAGCAGCCCAGAGAAAACAGGGGGAGGAGAGACCCAGTACTTC
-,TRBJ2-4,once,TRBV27,CASSTGTAKNIQYF,TGTGCCAGCAGTACCGGGACAGCCAAAAACATTCAGTACTTC
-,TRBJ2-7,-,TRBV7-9,CASSLSTYEQYF,TGTGCCAGCAGCTTAAGCACCTACGAGCAGTACTTC
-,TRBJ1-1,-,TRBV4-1,CASSQQGFDTEAFF,TGCGCCAGCAGCCAACAGGGGTTTGACACTGAAGCTTTCTTT
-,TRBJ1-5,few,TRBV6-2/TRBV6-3,CASSYSSSKAQPQHF,TGTGCCAGCAGTTACTCGAGTTCGAAGGCTCAGCCCCAGCATTTT
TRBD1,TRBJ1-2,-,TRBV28,CASSSPDRVYGYTF,TGTGCCAGCAGCTCTCCGGACAGGGTCTATGGCTACACCTTC
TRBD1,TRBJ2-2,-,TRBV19,CASTGQLGQGASNTGELFF,TGTGCCAGTACGGGGCAATTGGGACAGGGGGCATCGAACACCGGGGAGCTGTTTTTT
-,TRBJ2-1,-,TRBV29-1,CSVEPRYNEQFF,TGCAGCGTTGAACCACGTTACAATGAGCAGTTCTTC
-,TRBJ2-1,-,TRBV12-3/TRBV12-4,CASRLNNEQFF,TGTGCCAGCAGGTTGAACAATGAGCAGTTCTTC
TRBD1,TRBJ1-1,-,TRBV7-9,CASSDRAAEAFF,TGTGCCAGCAGTGACAGGGCTGCTGAAGCTTTCTTT
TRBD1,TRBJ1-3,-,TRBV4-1,CASSQDRAPFSGNTIYF,TGCGCCAGCAGCCAGGACAGGGCTCCATTCTCTGGAAACACCATATATTTT
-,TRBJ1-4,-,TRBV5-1,CASSPDGEKLFF,TGCGCCAGCAGTCCAGACGGGGAAAAACTGTTTTTT
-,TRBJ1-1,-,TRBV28,CASSPPEGDTEAFF,TGTGCCAGCAGTCCCCCGGAGGGGGACACTGAAGCTTTCTTT
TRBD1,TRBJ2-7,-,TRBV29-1,CSVPGTGVAEQYF,TGCAGCGTGCCCGGGACAGGGGTCGCCGAGCAGTACTTC
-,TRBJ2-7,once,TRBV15,CATSGEGKSYEQYF,TGTGCCACCAGCGGAGAGGGCAAATCCTACGAGCAGTACTTC
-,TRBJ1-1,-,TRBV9,CASSVWGASEAFF,TGTGCCAGCAGCGTATGGGGGGCCTCCGAAGCTTTCTTT
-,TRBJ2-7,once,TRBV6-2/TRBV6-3,CASSYRSSEQYF,TGTGCCAGCAGTTACCGCAGTTCCGAGCAGTACTTC
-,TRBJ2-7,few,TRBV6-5,CASSYSGQALYEQYF,TGTGCCAGCAGTTACTCTGGGCAGGCCCTCTACGAGCAGTACTTC
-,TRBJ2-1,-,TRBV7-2,CASSSSPYSYNEQFF,TGTGCCAGCAGCTCATCACCTTACTCCTACAATGAGCAGTTCTTC
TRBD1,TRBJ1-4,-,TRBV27,CASSPRGNDNEKLFF,TGTGCCAGCAGCCCCAGGGGGAATGATAATGAAAAACTGTTTTTT
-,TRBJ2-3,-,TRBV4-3,CASSQNGADTQYF,TGCGCCAGCAGCCAGAACGGGGCAGATACGCAGTATTTT
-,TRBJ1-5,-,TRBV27,CASTLTGENSNQPQHF,TGTGCCAGCACCCTGACAGGAGAGAATAGCAATCAGCCCCAGCATTTT
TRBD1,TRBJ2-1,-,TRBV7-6,CASKGTEINEQFF,TGTGCCAGCAAGGGGACAGAGATTAATGAGCAGTTCTTC
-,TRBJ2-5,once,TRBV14,CASSQVHKETQYF,TGTGCCAGCAGCCAAGTACACAAAGAGACCCAGTACTTC
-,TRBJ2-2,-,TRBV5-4,CASSSQINTGELFF,TGTGCCAGCAGCTCACAGATTAACACCGGGGAGCTGTTTTTT
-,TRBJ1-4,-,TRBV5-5,CASSPPQGEKLFF,TGTGCCAGCAGTCCACCACAGGGTGAAAAACTGTTTTTT
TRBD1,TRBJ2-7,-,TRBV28,CASKIGGIWDSSYEQYF,TGTGCCAGCAAGATAGGGGGCATTTGGGACAGCTCCTACGAGCAGTACTTC
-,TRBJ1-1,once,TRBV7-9,CASSPGGDTEAFF,TGTGCCAGCAGCCCAGGAGGGGACACTGAAGCTTTCTTT